This T cell receptor (beta chain) was captured in a study of blood T cells in healthy people across ages. Across the whole study: Roughly one uniquely barcoded beta molecule per two T cells was captured. Overall study results and limits: Per million T cells, TCR beta diversity dropped about linearly as age rose. Comparison with aged donors showed that long-lived donors had more naive CD4+ cells and higher diversity.

About this clonotype itself: Its antigen is not identified.

The use of a sample-barcoded 5' primer and a J-beta primer mix characterized a second PCR of 7 to 11 cycles. TCRdb called the 5' RACE reads again in MiXCR, with one record for every CDR3 protein. Counted here are about 640,000 distinct CDR3 sequences, 58% occurring once; the ten biggest clones make up 30% to 45%. The V gene's germline CDR1 is SSHAT and CDR2 FNYEAQ (reference sequence). The CDR3 extends over 15 amino acids. V is TRBV7-7 and J is TRBJ2-7; D remains ambiguous. The J call is uncertain, as TRBJ2-5 better fits the DNA end. The sequenced sample consisted of blood. The clonotype comes from a man in his 60s in good health. DNA of the CDR3: TGTGCCAGCAGCTTCGGATACCGGGCACAAGAGACCCAGTACTTC. Encoded protein: CASSFGYRAQETQYF.